This TCR beta chain was captured by sequencing in a study of CD8 T cells in ankylosing spondylitis. MiXCR, run by TCRdb on the 5' RACE reads, gives a single entry per CDR3 protein. There are about 130,000 distinct CDR3 sequences in the sample; about an eighth occur only once, and approximately 4% lies in the top ten. Sequencing was done on a sample of blood, either unsorted or a sorted T cell fraction (not recorded which). The sequence was collected from a female donor with ankylosing spondylitis or in good health (not recorded which).

DNA for the CDR3: TGCGCCAGCAGCTCACTAGCGGGGTACAGCTCCTACAATGAGCAGTTCTTC. Amino acids: CASSSLAGYSSYNEQFF. The gene calls are TRBV5-1 and TRBJ2-1; 10 bases match TRBD2. CDR1 and CDR2 from the germline V gene are SGHRS and YFSETQ. Trimming removed 3 bases from V and 0 bases from J; junction bases left unmatched: 6. This CDR3 is built from 17 residues.